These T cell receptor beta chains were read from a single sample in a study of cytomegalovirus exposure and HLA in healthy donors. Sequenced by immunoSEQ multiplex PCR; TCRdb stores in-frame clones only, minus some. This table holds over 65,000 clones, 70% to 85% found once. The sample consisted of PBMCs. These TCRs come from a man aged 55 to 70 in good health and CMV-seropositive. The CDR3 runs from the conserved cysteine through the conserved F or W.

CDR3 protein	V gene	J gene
CSVEVFGTQKSEAFF	TRBV29-1	TRBJ1-1
CASSLIGSGEGGYTF	TRBV7-9	TRBJ1-2
CASSINGNSPLHF	TRBV7-8	TRBJ1-6
CASSFEGAVAKNIQYF	TRBV5-4	TRBJ2-4
CASSSPGLAGNTGELFF	TRBV11-3	TRBJ2-2
CASSLSPGPRLNTIYF	TRBV11-2	TRBJ1-3
CASRGQGSNTEAFF	TRBV6-5	TRBJ1-1
CASSLAQGADTQYF	TRBV7-9	TRBJ2-3
CASSLRTNYGYTF	TRBV28	TRBJ1-2
CASSQGGRNQPQHF	TRBV4-2	TRBJ1-5
CASSLAGNYGYTF	TRBV11-2	TRBJ1-2
CASSHPLEGINTEAFF	TRBV5-4	TRBJ1-1
CASSLLGEQGDEAFF	TRBV28	TRBJ1-1
CASSEPGQQYYEQYF	TRBV10-1	TRBJ2-7
CAVSGSATTDTQYF	TRBV10-3	TRBJ2-3
CASSLTLQASGRDNEQFF	TRBV4-2	TRBJ2-1
CASRALGESTDTQYF	TRBV5-1	TRBJ2-3
CASQAGSSYEQYF	TRBV27	TRBJ2-7
CASSLRRIGLAGELETQYF	TRBV13	TRBJ2-5
CASSIPGGSNYGYTF	TRBV19	TRBJ1-2
CASSVGDISSYEQYF	TRBV7-9	TRBJ2-7
CASLSGVEAFF	TRBV6-6	TRBJ1-1
CAISPDLNYGYTF	TRBV10-3	TRBJ1-2
CATSREGRGPGAFF	TRBV15	TRBJ1-1
CASSLWTGDNEQFF	TRBV5-4	TRBJ2-1
CASGSSSSGTEAFF	TRBV12-5	TRBJ1-1
CASGDGGAGAPEQYF	TRBV5-6	TRBJ2-7
CASSHSKRVDSPLHF	TRBV2	TRBJ1-6
CASSVAGFNEKLFF	TRBV9	TRBJ1-4
CASSSRTSGGFGYNEQFF	TRBV11-3	TRBJ2-1
CASSSGAIYEQYF	TRBV5-1	TRBJ2-7